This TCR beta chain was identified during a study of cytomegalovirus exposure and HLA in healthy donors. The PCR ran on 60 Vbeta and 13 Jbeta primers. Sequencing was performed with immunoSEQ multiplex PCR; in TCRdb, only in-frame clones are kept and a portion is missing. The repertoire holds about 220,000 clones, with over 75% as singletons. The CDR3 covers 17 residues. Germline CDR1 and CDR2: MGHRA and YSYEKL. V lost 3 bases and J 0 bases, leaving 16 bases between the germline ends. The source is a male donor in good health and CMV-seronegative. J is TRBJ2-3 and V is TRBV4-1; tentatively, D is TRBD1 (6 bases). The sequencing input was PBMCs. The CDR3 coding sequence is TGCGCCAGCAGCCATCAGGGGCGGAAAGCTAGCACAGATACGCAGTATTTT. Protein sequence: CASSHQGRKASTDTQYF.